A single sample gave rise to the 2 T cell receptor beta chains below, sequenced in a study of metastatic and nonmetastatic thyroid tumors. All patients were treatment-naive before thyroid surgery. TCRdb re-analyzed the PCR reads using MiXCR. The top ten hold 3.6% of the sample, which has about 92,000 clones, approximately 15% seen once. Sequenced input: blood. Receptors originate from a female donor with papillary thyroid cancer or a benign thyroid nodule (not recorded which). Some clones in this sample may be carry-over from other donors' samples.

The table lists this clone with many counts. The genes are TRBV5-1 and TRBJ2-7; unclear D gene. Per germline, CDR1 SGHRS and CDR2 YFSETQ. CDR3 length: 12 residues. V dropped 0 bases and J dropped 6 bases, with 7 bases sitting between them. The DNA of the CDR3 is TGCGCCAGCAGCTTGGTTGGTAGCGAGCAGTACTTC. It translates to CASSLVGSEQYF.

This clone was seen ten or more times. The chain links TRBV24-1 to TRBJ2-1; TRBD2 agrees at 11 bases. Germline values: CDR1 KGHDR, CDR2 SFDVKD. Germline trimming cut 3 bases from V and 10 bases from J; bases unmatched to any gene: 13. The CDR3 runs 17 residues. The CDR3 bases are TGTGCCACCAGTGATCACACTAGCGGGGGTCCAGGAAGGGAGCAGTTCTTC. This encodes CATSDHTSGGPGREQFF.